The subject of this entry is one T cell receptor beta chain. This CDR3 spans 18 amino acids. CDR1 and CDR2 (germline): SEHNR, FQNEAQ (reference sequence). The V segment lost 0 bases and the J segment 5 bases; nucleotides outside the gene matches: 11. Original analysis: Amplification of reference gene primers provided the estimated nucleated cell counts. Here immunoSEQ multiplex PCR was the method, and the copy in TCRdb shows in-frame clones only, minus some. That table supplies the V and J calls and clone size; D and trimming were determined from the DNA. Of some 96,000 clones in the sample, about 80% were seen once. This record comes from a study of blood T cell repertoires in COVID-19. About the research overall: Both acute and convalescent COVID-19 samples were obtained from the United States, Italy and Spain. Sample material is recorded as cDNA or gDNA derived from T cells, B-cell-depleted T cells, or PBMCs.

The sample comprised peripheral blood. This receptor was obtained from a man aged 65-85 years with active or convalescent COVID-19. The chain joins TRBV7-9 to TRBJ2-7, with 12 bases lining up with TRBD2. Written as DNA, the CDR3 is TGTGCCAGCAGCTTAGCGACTAGCGGGAGAGCCGTCTTCCACGAGCAGTACTTC. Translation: CASSLATSGRAVFHEQYF.